The T cell receptor (beta chain) under discussion was sequenced for a study of T cells in Graves' hyperthyroidism and ophthalmopathy. The CDR3 sequence is 16 residues long. The V gene end was trimmed by 7 bases and the J gene end by 0 bases; junction bases not matched to a gene: 11. The germline V gene has CDR1 DFQATT and CDR2 SNEGSKA (reference sequence). With a duration under 2 months, the hyperthyroidism was newly diagnosed in patients aged 18 to 65. In this sample, this clonotype turned up many times. Using RNA transcripts as the source, TCR beta CDR3 regions were amplified. An initial round of RT-PCR targeting the TCR CDR3 relied on the HTBI primer set. TCRdb analysed the multiplex PCR reads with MiXCR anew, one entry per CDR3 protein. The data contain hundreds of thousands of distinct CDR3 sequences, about 16% of them seen just once; the ten biggest clones take up approximately 32%.

The sequence was obtained from a woman younger than 45 with Graves' hyperthyroidism. The rearrangement uses TRBV20-1 and TRBJ2-1, with 8 bases fitting TRBD2. The sample taken for sequencing was blood. This CDR3 reads CSGASGSPGSYNEQFF. The CDR3, as DNA: TGCAGTGGAGCTAGCGGGTCCCCCGGCTCCTACAATGAGCAGTTCTTC.